This TCR beta chain was profiled in a study of chemoradiotherapy in HPV16-positive cancers. Study information: Functional T-cell assays on two HPV16-positive patients' cells defined candidate HPV-specific clones and common TCR motifs.

TCRdb keeps only in-frame clones here, not all; method: immunoSEQ multiplex PCR. The table lists 300 to 350 clones, roughly 90% of them singletons. Remarks on this clone: Its antigen remains unidentified.

Repertoires were sampled repeatedly during chemoradiotherapy. In germline, CDR1 is SQVTM, CDR2 ANQGSEA. The CDR3 is 13 residues long. V lost 4 bases to trimming and J lost 1 base, with 10 bases between them. The study, taken as a whole, reports: During treatment, candidate HPV-specific clones and E7-related motifs expanded in tumor.

This sequence joins TRBV29-1 and TRBJ1-2, with D possibly TRBD1 on 5 matching bases. The TCR was taken from a human donor with HPV-associated anogenital cancer. The material sequenced was tumor tissue, taken from a patient who underwent chemoradiotherapy. CDR3 residues: CSVGDSVNYGYTF. The CDR3 DNA follows: TGCAGCGTTGGTGACAGCGTTAACTATGGCTACACCTTC.